A single sample is the source of the 6 T cell receptor beta chains below, sequenced in a study of Ad26.COV2.S vaccination and SARS-CoV-2 variants. Generated by immunoSEQ multiplex PCR, the TCRdb table keeps only in-frame clones and is missing some. The sample comprises roughly 450,000 clones, around nine tenths of which are singletons, and more than 9% rests with the top ten. Indicated treatment: around 19 received Ad26.COV2.S at low or high dose, single or two shots; 5 received placebo; per-sample allocation not given. The samples date from day 63 after the first vaccine or placebo injection. The source material was peripheral blood, sampled in a trial of Ad26.COV2.S vaccine versus placebo. The receptors stem from a person between 18 and 60 years old who received the Ad26.COV2.S COVID-19 vaccine or a placebo.

This clone was counted only a few times. The gene calls are TRBV5-5 and TRBJ2-1; possibly TRBD2 for D (6 bases). Germline V gives CDR1 SGHKS, CDR2 YYEKEE (reference sequence). Between the trimmed V and J ends, which lost 4 bases and 0 bases, there was a span of 11 bases. The CDR3 runs 15 residues. Here the CDR3 reads CASSRMGGSYNEQFF. CDR3 in DNA: TGTGCCAGCAGCCGTATGGGGGGCTCCTACAATGAGCAGTTCTTC.

The genes are TRBV7-7 and TRBJ2-3; no firm D call. The CDR3 length is 13 residues. V lost 5 bases, J lost 3 bases, and 9 bases lay in between. Germline-derived CDR1 and CDR2 are SSHAT and FNYEAQ (reference sequence). CDR3 nucleotide sequence: TGTGCCAGCAGCGACCTGGCTACAGATACGCAGTATTTT. Translation: CASSDLATDTQYF.

V usage is TRBV19 and J usage is TRBJ1-6; 7 positions match TRBD1. The ends lost 4 bases at V and 5 bases at J; junction bases unmatched: 2. Per the germline V gene, CDR1 is LNHDA and CDR2 is SQIVND (reference sequence). The CDR3 has 14 amino acids. The CDR3: CASSTGTDNSPLHF. The CDR3 DNA reads TGTGCCAGTAGTACCGGGACAGATAATTCACCCCTCCACTTT.

The chain has TRBV10-2 and TRBJ1-1, with D possibly being TRBD1 (5 bases). This CDR3 has 13 residues. Trimming removed 7 bases at V and 1 base at J, with 10 bases between. The germline gives CDR1 WSHSY, CDR2 SAAADI. The CDR3 reads CASTLTENTEAFF. Written as DNA, the CDR3 is TGCGCCAGCACCTTGACAGAGAACACTGAAGCTTTCTTT.

This clone is a singleton in its sample. The rearrangement joins TRBV6-1 to TRBJ2-2; D gene ambiguous. The CDR3 runs to 12 residues. The V end was cut by 6 bases, the J end by 7 bases, with 9 bases between. Germline CDR1 is MNHNS and CDR2 is SASEGT. The CDR3 sequence: CASRSPGGELFF. The CDR3 DNA follows: TGTGCCAGCAGGAGTCCCGGCGGGGAGCTGTTTTTT.

This clone is a singleton in its sample. This chain connects TRBV5-4 to TRBJ2-2; D is perhaps TRBD2 (6 bases). This CDR3 has 16 amino acids. V dropped 4 bases and J dropped 1 base, with 14 bases sitting between them. Per germline, CDR1 SGHNT and CDR2 YYREEE (reference sequence). This CDR3 reads CASSATGTQNTGELFF. Here the CDR3 DNA reads TGTGCCAGCAGCGCAACCGGGACTCAGAACACCGGGGAGCTGTTTTTT.